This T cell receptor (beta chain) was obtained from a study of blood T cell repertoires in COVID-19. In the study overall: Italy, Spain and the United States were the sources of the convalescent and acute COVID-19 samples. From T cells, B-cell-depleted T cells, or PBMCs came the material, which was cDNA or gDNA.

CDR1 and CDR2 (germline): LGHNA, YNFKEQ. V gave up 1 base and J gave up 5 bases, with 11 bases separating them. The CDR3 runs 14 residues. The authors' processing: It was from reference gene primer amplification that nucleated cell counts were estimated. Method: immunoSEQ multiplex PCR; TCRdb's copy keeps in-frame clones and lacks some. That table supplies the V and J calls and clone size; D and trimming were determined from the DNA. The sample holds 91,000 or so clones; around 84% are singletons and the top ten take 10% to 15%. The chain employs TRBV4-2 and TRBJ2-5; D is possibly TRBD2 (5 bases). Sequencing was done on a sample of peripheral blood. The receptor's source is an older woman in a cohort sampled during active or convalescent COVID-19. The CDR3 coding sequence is TGTGCCAGCAGCCAAGCGGGGAGCTGGGAGACCCAGTACTTC. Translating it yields CASSQAGSWETQYF.